This passage covers 20 T cell receptor beta chains from one sample sequenced in a study of cytomegalovirus exposure and HLA in healthy donors listed by TCRdb under 2017. Library preparation used the immunoSEQ multiplex PCR assay. The multiplex PCR relied on a mix of 60 forward primers for TCR Vbeta segments and 13 reverse primers for TCR Jbeta segments. TCRdb limited this immuneACCESS table to in-frame rearrangements with V and J called. A share of clones is missing; checked studies link under half to unresolved V genes, and the rest is unexplained. A total of roughly 100,000 clones appear in this sample, 70% to 80% of them only once. Together, the top ten hold 2.1% of the sample. The sequencing input was PBMCs. The source of these receptors is a man aged 25-40 years in good health and CMV-seronegative.

The gene calls are TRBV4-2 and TRBJ2-1, with 7 bases lining up with TRBD2. Germline V gives CDR1 LGHNA, CDR2 YNFKEQ. The CDR3 sequence is 13 residues long. V dropped 7 bases and J dropped 6; count of bases not matched to a gene: 6. In DNA form, the CDR3 reads TGTGCCAGCATGAGGGAGGGGTTCAATGAGCAGTTCTTC. Translated, it gives CASMREGFNEQFF.

DNA for the CDR3: TGCGCCAGCAGCTTGGGCACTAGCGGGGCCTACAATGAGCAGTTCTTC. Translation: CASSLGTSGAYNEQFF. The V gene is TRBV5-1, the J gene TRBJ2-1; TRBD2 matches 10 bases. V lost 0 bases to trimming and J lost 2 bases; unmatched junction nucleotides: 2. CDR1 is SGHRS and CDR2 is YFSETQ in the germline V gene. CDR3 length equals 16 residues.

The rearrangement links TRBV5-4 to TRBJ2-7, with a weak D call TRBD1 (5 bases). The V gene's germline CDR1 is SGHNT and CDR2 YYREEE (reference sequence). The CDR3 runs 14 residues. The V and J ends lost 0 bases and 6 bases respectively, with 13 bases between them. CDR3 nucleotides: TGTGCCAGCAGCTTGGGGGGCAGGGCGGCCGAGCAGTACTTC. Translating it yields CASSLGGRAAEQYF. Full variable domain (remainder filled in from reference TRBV5-4 and TRBJ2-7): ETGVTQSPTHLIKTRGQQVTLRCSSQSGHNTVSWYQQALGQGPQFIFQYYREEENGRGNFPPRFSGLQFPNYSSELNVNALELDDSALYLCASSLGGRAAEQYFGPGTRLTVT.

This clone has a single count. The chain employs TRBV5-8 and TRBJ2-7; D possibly corresponds to TRBD2 (5 bases). The germline V and J ends were trimmed by 4 bases and 2 bases, with 19 bases remaining between them. CDR3 size: 16 residues. Germline CDR1 and CDR2: SGHTS and YDEGEE. CDR3 sequence: CASSPPTFPGTYEQYF. The DNA for the CDR3 is TGTGCCAGCAGCCCTCCTACGTTCCCCGGGACCTACGAGCAGTACTTC.

The chain is built from TRBV28 and TRBJ1-5; weak D call: TRBD1 (5 bases). This CDR3 has 15 residues. V lost 6 bases and J lost 2, with 14 bases in between. CDR1 and CDR2 (germline): MDHEN, SYDVKM. The CDR3 bases are TGTGCCAGCAGAAGAGGCAGGGATGGCAATCAGCCCCAGCATTTT. Its translation: CASRRGRDGNQPQHF.

As for this clone: The same CDR3 arises from other DNA sequences in this sample as well. J is TRBJ1-5 and V is TRBV5-1, with no clear D. CDR3 size: 15 residues. The V and J ends lost 0 bases and 4 bases respectively, with 11 bases between them. Germline assignment: CDR1 SGHRS and CDR2 YFSETQ. The DNA of the CDR3 is TGCGCCAGCAGCTTGGAAGGCGGCAGTAATCAGCCCCAGCATTTT. Amino acid sequence: CASSLEGGSNQPQHF.

V gene TRBV2 combines with J gene TRBJ1-5, with a weak D call TRBD1 (5 bases). CDR3 length: 13 amino acids. CDR1 is SNHLY and CDR2 is FYNNEI in the germline V gene. The ends were cut back, 8 bases at V and 0 bases at J, with 8 bases in the middle. The CDR3: CASYDSSNQPQHF. The DNA for the CDR3 is TGTGCCAGCTATGACAGTAGCAATCAGCCCCAGCATTTT.

V gene TRBV6-6 combines with J gene TRBJ2-2, with 8 bases fitting TRBD2. CDR3 length equals 14 residues. The V segment lost 5 bases and the J segment 5 bases; nucleotides outside the gene matches: 4. In germline, CDR1 is MNHNY, CDR2 SVGAGI (reference sequence). CDR3 sequence reads: CASSPGLVTGELFF. CDR3 nucleotides: TGTGCCAGCAGTCCGGGACTAGTTACCGGGGAGCTGTTTTTT.

The V and J genes are TRBV9 and TRBJ2-2, with 7 nucleotides matching TRBD1. CDR1 SGDLS and CDR2 YYNGEE come from the germline V gene. V lost 3 bases and J lost 4; bases outside the gene matches: 3. This CDR3 spans 14 amino acids. CDR3: CASSETGPTGELFF. CDR3 nucleotide sequence: TGTGCCAGCAGCGAGACAGGGCCCACCGGGGAGCTGTTTTTT. The whole variable domain, filled in from reference TRBV9 and TRBJ2-2, reads DSGVTQTPKHLITATGQRVTLRCSPRSGDLSVYWYQQSLDQGLQFLIQYYNGEERAKGNILERFSAQQFPDLHSELNLSSLELGDSALYFCASSETGPTGELFFGEGSRLTVL.

The CDR3 DNA sequence: TGTGCCAGCAGCTGGGGACAGCAAGAGACCCAGTACTTC. Its translation is CASSWGQQETQYF. This chain links TRBV11-2 with TRBJ2-5; 7 positions agree with TRBD1. CDR1 SGHAT and CDR2 FQNNGV come from the germline V gene. The CDR3 spans 13 residues. The V and J ends lost 4 bases and 2 bases, in that order; junction bases with no gene match: 1.

As regards this clone: At one end the junction does not follow the germline gene, possibly because of a read error. Other DNA sequences of this sample code for an identical CDR3. This rearrangement joins TRBV30 to TRBJ2-5; weak D call: TRBD2 (5 bases). The CDR3 runs to 12 residues. The V gene's germline CDR1 is GTSNPN and CDR2 SVGIG (reference sequence). CDR3 sequence (DNA): TGTGCCTGGAGACGGGGTTGGGAGACCCAATACTTC. Its translation is CAWRRGWETQYF. The entire variable domain, with the rest obtained from reference TRBV30 and TRBJ2-5, is as follows: SQTIHQWPATLVQPVGSPLSLECTVEGTSNPNLYWYRQAAGRGLQLLFYSVGIGQISSEVPQNLSASRPQDRQFILSSKKLLLSDSGFYLCAWRRGWETQYFGPGTRLLVL.

This clone was recorded only once. The chain links TRBV28 to TRBJ2-7; no reliable D call. The CDR3 contains 11 residues. Germline CDR1 reads MDHEN; CDR2 reads SYDVKM. Deletions cut 3 bases from V and 6 bases from J, with 6 bases between. The CDR3 loop is CASSLESEQYF. In DNA form, the CDR3 reads TGTGCCAGCAGTTTGGAGAGCGAGCAGTACTTC.

This clone was detected once. V usage is TRBV6-5 and J usage is TRBJ2-5; weak D call: TRBD2 (6 bases). This CDR3 region has 14 residues. Germline V gene data show CDR1 as MNHEY and CDR2 as SVGAGI. V dropped 7 bases and J dropped 11 bases, with 23 bases sitting between them. The CDR3 nucleotides read TGTGCCAGCAATGGCGGGACCTCTACGTCGGAGCAGTACTTC. Protein: CASNGGTSTSEQYF.

The chain combines TRBV5-6 with TRBJ2-1; D not resolved. The CDR3 extends over 13 amino acids. Germline CDR1 is SGHDT and CDR2 is YYEEEE. V lost 2 bases, J lost 4 bases, and 7 bases lay in between. The CDR3 sequence is CASSLGEYNEQFF. The CDR3, as DNA: TGTGCCAGCAGCTTAGGAGAGTACAATGAGCAGTTCTTC.

This sequence joins TRBV18 and TRBJ1-4; D is ambiguous. This CDR3 is built from 15 residues. V was cut by 1 base and J by 0 bases, with 6 bases left in between. The germline gives CDR1 KGHSH, CDR2 LQKENI. The chain's CDR3 is CASSPLAATNEKLFF. The CDR3 DNA sequence: TGTGCCAGCTCACCACTTGCAGCAACTAATGAAAAACTGTTTTTT.

The chain employs TRBV6-1 and TRBJ1-6; 10 bases are a match to TRBD1. The J segment lost 10 bases and the V segment lost 4 bases, leaving 4 bases of the junction unmatched. The CDR3 covers 14 residues. Per the germline V gene, CDR1 is MNHNS and CDR2 is SASEGT. The chain's CDR3 is CASSVDRGVSPLHF. Written as DNA, the CDR3 is TGTGCCAGCAGTGTGGACAGGGGGGTCTCACCCCTCCACTTT.

The V and J genes are TRBV28 and TRBJ2-7; 8 bases are shared with TRBD1. The germline CDR1 and CDR2 sequences are MDHEN and SYDVKM. J lost 1 base, V lost 5 bases, and 7 bases had no gene match. CDR3 length: 15 amino acids. CDR3 DNA sequence: TGTGCCAGCAGTACGCCGGGACAGGATTCCTACGAGCAGTACTTC. Amino acid sequence: CASSTPGQDSYEQYF.

The V gene is TRBV28, the J gene TRBJ2-2; D may be TRBD2 (5 bases). CDR3 size: 15 residues. Trimming removed 7 bases at V and 7 bases at J, with 19 bases between. CDR1 and CDR2 (germline): MDHEN, SYDVKM. The CDR3 is CASIRGGGEGGELFF. The CDR3 nucleotides read TGTGCCAGCATCCGCGGAGGCGGAGAGGGCGGGGAGCTGTTTTTT.

This chain links TRBV14 with TRBJ2-6, with a possible D match to TRBD1 (5 bases). The CDR3 spans 17 residues. Germline V gene lookup returns CDR1 SGHDN and CDR2 FVKESK. V was clipped by 0 bases and J by 2 bases, with 11 bases between them. CDR3 residues: CASSQDPGNPGANVLTF. DNA for the CDR3: TGTGCCAGCAGCCAAGATCCAGGGAATCCTGGGGCCAACGTCCTGACTTTC.

The chain has TRBV29-1 and TRBJ2-3; D is possibly TRBD1 (7 bases). The CDR3 runs 14 residues. V lost 3 bases to trimming and J lost 3 bases, with 13 bases between them. Germline assignment: CDR1 SQVTM and CDR2 ANQGSEA. The CDR3 DNA reads as TGCAGCGTTGAGGTCAGGGGGGAGACAGATACGCAGTATTTT. Residues: CSVEVRGETDTQYF.